A single sample gave rise to the 27 T cell receptor beta chains below, sequenced in a study of blood T cell repertoires in COVID-19. Repertoires were generated with immunoSEQ multiplex PCR, while TCRdb's copy carries only in-frame clones and drops some. Of under 300,000 clones in the sample, about four fifths were seen once. The sample consisted of peripheral blood. These receptors were taken from a woman aged 40 to 50 who had recovered from COVID-19.

J is TRBJ1-1 and V is TRBV27; possible D gene TRBD1, 6 bases. This CDR3 is 15 amino acids long. Per germline, CDR1 MNHEY and CDR2 SMNVEV (reference sequence). V was trimmed by 2 bases and J by 2 bases, leaving 12 bases between them. The CDR3 here is CASSLRGAVNTEAFF. The CDR3 region has the DNA TGTGCCAGCAGTTTACGGGGGGCGGTAAACACTGAAGCTTTCTTT.

The chain employs TRBV6-6 and TRBJ1-3, with D hard to call. With 1 base removed from V and 1 base from J, the gap between germline ends came to 8 bases. Germline CDR1 is MNHNY and CDR2 is SVGAGI (reference sequence). The CDR3 consists of 15 residues. The CDR3: CASSYFLESGNTIYF. In DNA, the CDR3 is TGTGCCAGCAGTTACTTCCTTGAGTCTGGAAACACCATATATTTT.

V and J are TRBV20-1 and TRBJ2-5, with a weak D call TRBD1 (5 bases). Trimming took 6 bases from V and 5 from J, leaving 7 bases between them. Per the germline V gene, CDR1 is DFQATT and CDR2 is SNEGSKA (reference sequence). The CDR3 is 10 residues long. The CDR3 loop is CSAYRETQYF. As DNA, the CDR3 is TGCAGTGCATACAGGGAGACCCAGTACTTC.

The chain links TRBV5-6 to TRBJ2-1, with D tentatively TRBD1 (5 bases). Germline CDR1 SGHDT, CDR2 YYEEEE. The CDR3 is 13 residues long. Trimming stripped 2 bases from V and 10 bases from J, with 13 bases between. CDR3 protein: CASSFQGSREQFF. The CDR3 DNA reads TGTGCCAGCAGCTTTCAGGGTTCAAGGGAGCAGTTCTTC.

Details on this clone: A read error may account for a junction end that differs from germline. The chain couples TRBV28 to TRBJ1-4, with unresolved D. Germline CDR1 and CDR2: MDHEN and SYDVKM. This CDR3 spans 16 amino acids. CDR3 nucleotides: TGTGCCAGCAGTCCCGGACTCTCGTCTCGGGCGGAAAAACTATTTTTT. Its translation: CASSPGLSSRAEKLFF.

CDR3 DNA sequence: TGTGCCAGCAGCACCCAAGTAGGACAGGGATACACTGAAGCTTTCTTT. Translation: CASSTQVGQGYTEAFF. The genes are TRBV9 and TRBJ1-1; 8 positions agree with TRBD1. V trimming: 4 bases; J trimming: 3 bases; junction bases outside the gene matches: 11. Germline V CDR1 and CDR2: SGDLS, YYNGEE. The CDR3 runs 16 residues.

The V call is TRBV2, the J call TRBJ2-2; 10 positions match TRBD1. The germline V gene encodes CDR1 SNHLY and CDR2 FYNNEI. The CDR3 spans 16 residues. V was pared by 5 bases and J by 6 bases, with 9 bases of the junction left unmatched. The CDR3 nucleotides are TGTGCCAGCAGTCTTCTCGGACAGGGGGGGGCCGGGGAGCTGTTTTTT. Amino acids: CASSLLGQGGAGELFF.

The chain has TRBV11-2 and TRBJ1-2; weak D call: TRBD1 (6 bases). Germline CDR1 is SGHAT and CDR2 is FQNNGV. Trimming cost V 5 bases and J 8 bases, with 15 bases left between them. The CDR3 loop spans 13 amino acids. CDR3 bases: TGTGCCAGCAGCCCTACAGGGTTATACGGCTACACCTTC. Translated: CASSPTGLYGYTF.

This clone showed up just once. The chain combines TRBV28 with TRBJ2-7, with 7 positions matching TRBD1. J gave up 0 bases and V 5 bases, and 10 bases lay outside the gene matches. Germline CDR1 and CDR2: MDHEN and SYDVKM. The CDR3 runs 16 residues. CDR3 nucleotides: TGTGCCAGCAGTGGATTTTTGGGACAGACCTCCTACGAGCAGTACTTC. Translated, it gives CASSGFLGQTSYEQYF. Combining the CDR3 with reference TRBV28 and TRBJ2-7 gives the whole variable domain DVKVTQSSRYLVKRTGEKVFLECVQDMDHENMFWYRQDPGLGLRLIYFSYDVKMKEKGDIPEGYSVSREKKERFSLILESASTNQTSMYLCASSGFLGQTSYEQYFGPGTRLTVT.

The chain couples TRBV2 to TRBJ1-6, with unresolved D. Looked up from germline, CDR1 is SNHLY and CDR2 is FYNNEI. The CDR3 totals 13 residues. The V gene lost 5 bases and the J gene lost 7 bases, with 9 bases spanning the gap. DNA for the CDR3: TGTGCCAGCAGTTCGCAGGTCAATTCACCCCTCCACTTT. This sequence encodes CASSSQVNSPLHF.

This chain joins TRBV6-6 and TRBJ2-7; no reliable D call. The V end was cut by 4 bases, the J end by 1 base, with 8 bases between. Germline V gene data show CDR1 as MNHNY and CDR2 as SVGAGI (reference sequence). The CDR3 has 13 residues. CDR3 DNA sequence: TGTGCCAGCAGTTTCAGGCAGTCCTACGAGCAGTACTTC. It translates to CASSFRQSYEQYF.

This chain links TRBV15 with TRBJ2-3; the match to TRBD2 covers 7 bases. V dropped 4 bases and J dropped 2; count of bases not matched to a gene: 9. Germline V gives CDR1 LNHNV, CDR2 YYDKDF (reference sequence). The CDR3 is made up of 16 amino acids. The CDR3 DNA follows: TGTGCCACCAGCAACAGACTAGCTGGGTCCACAGATACGCAGTATTTT. Translating gives CATSNRLAGSTDTQYF.

The chain uses TRBV5-1 and TRBJ2-1; no clear D. The germline V gene has CDR1 SGHRS and CDR2 YFSETQ. The CDR3 sequence is 14 residues long. V was trimmed by 0 bases and J by 6 bases, leaving 10 bases between them. The DNA of the CDR3 is TGCGCCAGCAGCTTGGATACCACAACCAATGAGCAGTTCTTC. Its translation: CASSLDTTTNEQFF.

The chain recombines TRBV5-6 with TRBJ2-3; no reliable D call. The ends were cut back, 4 bases at V and 5 bases at J, with 11 bases in the middle. This CDR3 is 13 amino acids long. In germline, CDR1 is SGHDT, CDR2 YYEEEE. The CDR3 region is CASSLLQIDTQYF. The CDR3 DNA reads as TGTGCCAGCAGCCTCCTCCAGATAGATACGCAGTATTTT.

This clone occurred once. J is TRBJ2-3 and V is TRBV6-5; tentative D call: TRBD1 (5 bases). Germline V lookup: CDR1 MNHEY, CDR2 SVGAGI. The length of the CDR3 is 15 residues. The V end lost 8 bases, the J end lost 0 bases, and 15 bases lay between the germline ends. Here the CDR3 reads CASLRVAGSTDTQYF. The CDR3 nucleotides read TGTGCCAGCCTAAGGGTGGCAGGGAGCACAGATACGCAGTATTTT.

CDR3 nucleotides: TGTGCCACCAGCAGAGGTCGGGACAGGGTTTTTCAGCCCCAGCATTTT. It yields the protein CATSRGRDRVFQPQHF. The chain joins TRBV15 to TRBJ1-5; 9 bases line up with TRBD1. CDR3 length: 16 residues. J gave up 6 bases and V 1 base, and 7 bases lay outside the gene matches. CDR1 and CDR2 from the germline V gene are LNHNV and YYDKDF (reference sequence).

The chain combines TRBV15 with TRBJ1-1; the match to TRBD1 covers 7 bases. CDR1 LNHNV and CDR2 YYDKDF come from the germline V gene (reference sequence). The CDR3 totals 14 residues. Trimming cost V 5 bases and J 1 base; bases outside gene matches: 4. The CDR3 region has the DNA TGTGCCACCAGCCCCCGGACAGGGAACACTGAAGCTTTCTTT. Translation: CATSPRTGNTEAFF.

The chain is built from TRBV27 and TRBJ2-3, with D possibly TRBD2 on 6 matching bases. CDR3 length: 14 residues. Germline V gene lookup returns CDR1 MNHEY and CDR2 SMNVEV (reference sequence). V was shortened by 8 bases and J by 0 bases, with 12 bases between the two germline ends. The CDR3: CASAQTRSTDTQYF. CDR3 nucleotides: TGTGCCAGCGCCCAGACTAGGAGCACAGATACGCAGTATTTT.

The rearrangement links TRBV10-3 to TRBJ1-2; no reliable D call. Germline V gives CDR1 ENHRY, CDR2 SYGVKD. V gave up 0 bases and J gave up 2 bases, with 10 bases separating them. CDR3 length: 15 amino acids. The DNA for the CDR3 is TGTGCCATCAGTGAGTCGTCGAGAGGGAACTATGGCTACACCTTC. Protein sequence: CAISESSRGNYGYTF.

Turning to this clone: Other DNA sequences in this specimen translate into the identical CDR3. The chain combines TRBV11-2 with TRBJ2-2, with D possibly being TRBD1 (5 bases). CDR3 size: 15 residues. CDR1 is SGHAT and CDR2 is FQNNGV in the germline V gene. Trimming shortened V by 1 base and J by 1 base, and 7 bases separated the two germline ends. The CDR3 DNA follows: TGTGCCAGCAGCTTAGTAAGGGGGAACACCGGGGAGCTGTTTTTT. Translating gives CASSLVRGNTGELFF.

V usage is TRBV7-6 and J usage is TRBJ2-5; 8 nucleotides line up with TRBD2. The V gene's germline CDR1 is SGHVS and CDR2 FNYEAQ. The CDR3 contains 18 residues. V was pared by 2 bases and J by 0 bases, with 11 bases of the junction left unmatched. CDR3 DNA: TGTGCCAGCAGCTTATTTGACGGGGGGGCCTGGTACCAAGAGACCCAGTACTTC. Translating it yields CASSLFDGGAWYQETQYF.

The chain combines TRBV7-8 with TRBJ1-3; 7 bases agree with TRBD1. V was clipped by 5 bases and J by 0 bases; unmatched bases: 7. CDR1 SGHVS and CDR2 FQNEAQ come from the germline V gene. The CDR3 covers 16 residues. Written as DNA, the CDR3 is TGTGCCAGCAGCAAACAGGGGCCTCGCTCTGGAAACACCATATATTTT. Residues: CASSKQGPRSGNTIYF.

The J gene is TRBJ2-1, the V gene TRBV6-4; 10 nucleotides agree with TRBD1. Germline V gene lookup returns CDR1 MRHNA and CDR2 SNTAGT. The CDR3 is made up of 14 amino acids. The V segment lost 4 bases and the J segment 3 bases; nucleotides outside the gene matches: 0. CDR3 nucleotides: TGTGCCAGCAGTGGGACAGGGGGCTACAATGAGCAGTTCTTC. Its protein is CASSGTGGYNEQFF.

The chain combines TRBV12-3 or TRBV12-4 with TRBJ2-4; a weak D match, TRBD1 (6 bases). Trimming removed 1 base from V and 14 bases from J, with 12 bases in between. The CDR3 runs 12 residues. CDR3 nucleotides: TGTGCCAGCAGTTTAGACTGGACAGCGGAGTACTTC. Its translation: CASSLDWTAEYF.

The chain is built from TRBV15 and TRBJ2-7; D possibly corresponds to TRBD1 (5 bases). The CDR3 runs 16 residues. The germline V gene has CDR1 LNHNV and CDR2 YYDKDF (reference sequence). Trimming stripped 1 base from V and 6 bases from J, with 19 bases between. CDR3 amino acids: CATSRGKQDTLGEQYF. The CDR3 nucleotides read TGTGCCACCAGCAGAGGAAAACAGGACACGCTTGGCGAGCAGTACTTC. Complete variable domain (other parts from reference TRBV15 and TRBJ2-7): DAMVIQNPRYQVTQFGKPVTLSCSQTLNHNVMYWYQQKSSQAPKLLFHYYDKDFNNEADTPDNFQSRRPNTSFCFLDIRSPGLGDTAMYLCATSRGKQDTLGEQYFGPGTRLTVT.

V and J are TRBV7-9 and TRBJ2-7; possibly TRBD2 for D (5 bases). V lost 6 bases, J lost 10 bases, and 16 bases lay in between. Germline V gene sequence: CDR1 SEHNR, CDR2 FQNEAQ (reference sequence). CDR3 length equals 12 residues. CDR3 sequence: CASSRSGEGQYF. In DNA, the CDR3 is TGTGCCAGCAGTCGCTCAGGCGAGGGCCAGTACTTC.

The chain combines TRBV7-8 with TRBJ2-3; D is possibly TRBD1 (5 bases). Germline V gene sequence: CDR1 SGHVS, CDR2 FQNEAQ. The V and J ends lost 8 bases and 0 bases respectively, with 12 bases between them. The CDR3 has 14 amino acids. The CDR3 coding sequence is TGTGCCAGCGGATGGGGCGCTAGCACAGATACGCAGTATTTT. Its protein is CASGWGASTDTQYF.